This TCR beta chain was documented in a study of blood T cell repertoires in COVID-19. The table lists this clone with a few counts. Methods used by the authors: Estimates of nucleated cell counts were drawn from the amplification of reference gene primers. Here immunoSEQ multiplex PCR was the method, and the copy in TCRdb shows in-frame clones only, minus some. V, J and clone size derive from that table, while D and trimming were established from the DNA sequence. Among roughly 100,000 clones listed, 75% to 90% were seen once. The TCR sequence derives from an elderly woman with active COVID-19. Sequenced material: peripheral blood.

Here the CDR3 DNA reads TGTGCCAGCAACGGGGATGGCAATCAGCCCCAGCATTTT. Its translation: CASNGDGNQPQHF. The rearrangement uses TRBV2 and TRBJ1-5; D not resolved. The CDR3 extends over 13 amino acids. Germline CDR1 reads SNHLY; CDR2 reads FYNNEI. V shed 7 bases and J shed 2 bases, with 9 bases lying between them. The full variable domain, with the rest looked up from reference TRBV2 and TRBJ1-5, is EPEVTQTPSHQVTQMGQEVILRCVPISNHLYFYWYRQILGQKVEFLVSFYNNEISEKSEIFDDQFSVERPDGSNFTLKIRSTKLEDSAMYFCASNGDGNQPQHFGDGTRLSIL.